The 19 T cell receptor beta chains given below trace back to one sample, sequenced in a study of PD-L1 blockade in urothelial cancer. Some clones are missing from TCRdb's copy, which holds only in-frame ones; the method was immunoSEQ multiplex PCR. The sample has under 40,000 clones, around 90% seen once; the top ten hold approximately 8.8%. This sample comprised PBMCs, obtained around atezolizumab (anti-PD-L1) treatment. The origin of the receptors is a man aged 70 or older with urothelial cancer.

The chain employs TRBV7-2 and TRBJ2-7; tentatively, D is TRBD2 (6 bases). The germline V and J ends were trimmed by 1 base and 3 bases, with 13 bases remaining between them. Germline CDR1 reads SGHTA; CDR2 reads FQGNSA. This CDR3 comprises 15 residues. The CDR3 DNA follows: TGTGCCAGCAGCTTAGGGTCGGAGGGGATCTACGAGCAGTACTTC. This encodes CASSLGSEGIYEQYF.

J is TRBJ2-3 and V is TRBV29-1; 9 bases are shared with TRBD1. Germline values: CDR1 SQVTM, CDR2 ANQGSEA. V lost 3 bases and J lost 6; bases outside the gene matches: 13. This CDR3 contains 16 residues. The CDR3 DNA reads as TGCAGCGTTGATGGACCGGGACAGGGTCCAGGGGATACGCAGTATTTT. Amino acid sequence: CSVDGPGQGPGDTQYF.

CDR3: CASSPTSRGVVIYEQYF. CDR3 in DNA: TGTGCCAGCAGCCCGACTAGCAGAGGGGTGGTTATTTACGAGCAGTACTTC. The chain links TRBV7-8 to TRBJ2-7, with TRBD2 matching over 7 bases. This CDR3 is built from 17 residues. Per germline, CDR1 SGHVS and CDR2 FQNEAQ. The ends lost 5 bases at V and 4 bases at J; junction bases unmatched: 17.

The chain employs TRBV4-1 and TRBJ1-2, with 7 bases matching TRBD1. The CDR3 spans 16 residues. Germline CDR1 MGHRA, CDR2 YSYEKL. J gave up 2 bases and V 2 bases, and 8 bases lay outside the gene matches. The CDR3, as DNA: TGCGCCAGCAGCCAACCCGCAGGGGGTCCCAACTATGGCTACACCTTC. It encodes CASSQPAGGPNYGYTF.

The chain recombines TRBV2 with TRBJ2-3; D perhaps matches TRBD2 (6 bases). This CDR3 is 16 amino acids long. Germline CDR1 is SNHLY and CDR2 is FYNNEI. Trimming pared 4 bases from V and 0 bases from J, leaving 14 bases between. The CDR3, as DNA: TGTGCCAGCAGTGCGGGTAGCGGACTAAGCACAGATACGCAGTATTTT. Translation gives CASSAGSGLSTDTQYF.

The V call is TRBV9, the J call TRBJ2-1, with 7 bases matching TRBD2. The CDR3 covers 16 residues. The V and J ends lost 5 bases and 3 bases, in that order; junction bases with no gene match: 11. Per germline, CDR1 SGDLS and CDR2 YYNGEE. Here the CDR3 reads CASSRGGRNDYNEQFF. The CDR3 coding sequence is TGTGCCAGCAGTAGGGGCGGGAGAAATGACTACAATGAGCAGTTCTTC. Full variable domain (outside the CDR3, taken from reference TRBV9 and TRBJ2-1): DSGVTQTPKHLITATGQRVTLRCSPRSGDLSVYWYQQSLDQGLQFLIQYYNGEERAKGNILERFSAQQFPDLHSELNLSSLELGDSALYFCASSRGGRNDYNEQFFGPGTRLTVL.

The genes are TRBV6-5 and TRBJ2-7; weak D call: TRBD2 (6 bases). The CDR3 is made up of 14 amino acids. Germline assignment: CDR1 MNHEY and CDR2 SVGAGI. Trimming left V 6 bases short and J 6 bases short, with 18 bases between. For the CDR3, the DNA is TGTGCCAGCAGCCAGACTAGTTCGGCACGCGAGCAGTACTTC. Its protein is CASSQTSSAREQYF.

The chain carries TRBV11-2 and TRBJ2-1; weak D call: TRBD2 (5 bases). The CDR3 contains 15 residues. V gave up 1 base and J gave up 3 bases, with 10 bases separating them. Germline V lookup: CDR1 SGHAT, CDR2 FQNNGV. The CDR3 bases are TGTGCCAGCAGCTTAGGGACTCTCCACTACAATGAGCAGTTCTTC. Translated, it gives CASSLGTLHYNEQFF.

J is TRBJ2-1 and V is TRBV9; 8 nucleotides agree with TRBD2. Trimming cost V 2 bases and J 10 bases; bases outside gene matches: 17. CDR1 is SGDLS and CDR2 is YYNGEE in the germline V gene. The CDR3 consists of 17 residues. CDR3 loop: CASSVANTGLEVGEQFF. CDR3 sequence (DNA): TGTGCCAGCAGCGTTGCTAACACGGGACTAGAGGTCGGCGAGCAGTTCTTC.

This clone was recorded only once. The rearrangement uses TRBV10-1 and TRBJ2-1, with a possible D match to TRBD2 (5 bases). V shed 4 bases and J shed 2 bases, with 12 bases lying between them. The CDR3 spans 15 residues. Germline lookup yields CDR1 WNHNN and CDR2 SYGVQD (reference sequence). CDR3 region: CASSGRGDAYNEQFF. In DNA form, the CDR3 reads TGCGCCAGCAGTGGACGGGGAGATGCCTACAATGAGCAGTTCTTC.

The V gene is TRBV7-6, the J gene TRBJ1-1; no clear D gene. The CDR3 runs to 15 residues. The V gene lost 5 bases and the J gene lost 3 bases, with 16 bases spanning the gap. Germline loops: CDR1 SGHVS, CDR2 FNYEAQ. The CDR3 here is CASSRNGNRDTEAFF. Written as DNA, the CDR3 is TGTGCCAGCAGCCGAAACGGGAACAGAGACACTGAAGCTTTCTTT. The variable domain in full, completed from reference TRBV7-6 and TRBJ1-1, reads GAGVSQSPRYKVTKRGQDVALRCDPISGHVSLYWYRQALGQGPEFLTYFNYEAQQDKSGLPNDRFSAERPEGSISTLTIQRTEQRDSAMYRCASSRNGNRDTEAFFGQGTRLTVV.

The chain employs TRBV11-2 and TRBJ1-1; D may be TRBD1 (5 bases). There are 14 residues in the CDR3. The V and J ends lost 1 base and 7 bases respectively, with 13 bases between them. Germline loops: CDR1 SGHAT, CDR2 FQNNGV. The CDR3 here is CASSLGNRRGEAFF. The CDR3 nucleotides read TGTGCCAGCAGCTTAGGTAACAGGCGTGGTGAAGCTTTCTTT.

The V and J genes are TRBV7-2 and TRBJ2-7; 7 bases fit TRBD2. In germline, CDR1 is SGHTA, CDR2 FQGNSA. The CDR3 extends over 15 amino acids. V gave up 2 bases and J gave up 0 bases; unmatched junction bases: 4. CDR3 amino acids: CASSLILAASYEQYF. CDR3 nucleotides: TGTGCCAGCAGCTTAATCCTAGCGGCCTCCTACGAGCAGTACTTC.

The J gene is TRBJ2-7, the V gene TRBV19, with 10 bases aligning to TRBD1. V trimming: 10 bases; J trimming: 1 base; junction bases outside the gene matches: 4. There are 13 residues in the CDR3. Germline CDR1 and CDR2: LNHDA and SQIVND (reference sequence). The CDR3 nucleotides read TGTGCCACGCCGGGACAGGGGTCCTACGAGCAGTACTTC. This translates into CATPGQGSYEQYF. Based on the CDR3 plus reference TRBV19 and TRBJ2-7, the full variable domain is DGGITQSPKYLFRKEGQNVTLSCEQNLNHDAMYWYRQDPGQGLRLIYYSQIVNDFQKGDIAEGYSVSREKKESFPLTVTSAQKNPTAFYLCATPGQGSYEQYFGPGTRLTVT.

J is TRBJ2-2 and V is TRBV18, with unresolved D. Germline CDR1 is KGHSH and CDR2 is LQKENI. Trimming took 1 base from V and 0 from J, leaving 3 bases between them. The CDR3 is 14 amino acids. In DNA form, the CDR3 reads TGTGCCAGCTCACCACTAGCGAACACCGGGGAGCTGTTTTTT. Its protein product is CASSPLANTGELFF.

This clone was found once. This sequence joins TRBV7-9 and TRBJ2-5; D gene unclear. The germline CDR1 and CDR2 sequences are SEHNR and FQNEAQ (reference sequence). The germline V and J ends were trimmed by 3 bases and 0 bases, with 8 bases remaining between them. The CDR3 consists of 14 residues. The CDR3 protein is CASSFFQDQETQYF. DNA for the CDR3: TGTGCCAGCAGCTTTTTCCAGGACCAAGAGACCCAGTACTTC.

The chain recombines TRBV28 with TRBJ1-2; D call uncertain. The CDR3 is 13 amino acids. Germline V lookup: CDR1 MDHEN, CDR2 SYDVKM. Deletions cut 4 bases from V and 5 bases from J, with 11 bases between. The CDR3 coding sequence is TGTGCCAGCAGTTCTTCCCCGTATTATGGCTACACCTTC. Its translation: CASSSSPYYGYTF.

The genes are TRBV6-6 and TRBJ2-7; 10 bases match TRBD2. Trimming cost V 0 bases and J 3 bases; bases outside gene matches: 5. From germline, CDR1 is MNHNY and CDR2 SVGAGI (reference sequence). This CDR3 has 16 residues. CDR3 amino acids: CASSYSQREGRYEQYF. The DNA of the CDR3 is TGTGCCAGCAGTTACTCACAGCGGGAGGGCCGCTACGAGCAGTACTTC.

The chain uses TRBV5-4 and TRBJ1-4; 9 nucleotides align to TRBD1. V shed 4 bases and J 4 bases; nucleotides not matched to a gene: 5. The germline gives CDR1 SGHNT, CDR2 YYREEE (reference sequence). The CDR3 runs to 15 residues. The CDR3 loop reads CASSPRQGVNEKLFF. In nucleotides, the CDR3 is TGTGCCAGCAGCCCACGACAGGGGGTTAATGAAAAACTGTTTTTT.